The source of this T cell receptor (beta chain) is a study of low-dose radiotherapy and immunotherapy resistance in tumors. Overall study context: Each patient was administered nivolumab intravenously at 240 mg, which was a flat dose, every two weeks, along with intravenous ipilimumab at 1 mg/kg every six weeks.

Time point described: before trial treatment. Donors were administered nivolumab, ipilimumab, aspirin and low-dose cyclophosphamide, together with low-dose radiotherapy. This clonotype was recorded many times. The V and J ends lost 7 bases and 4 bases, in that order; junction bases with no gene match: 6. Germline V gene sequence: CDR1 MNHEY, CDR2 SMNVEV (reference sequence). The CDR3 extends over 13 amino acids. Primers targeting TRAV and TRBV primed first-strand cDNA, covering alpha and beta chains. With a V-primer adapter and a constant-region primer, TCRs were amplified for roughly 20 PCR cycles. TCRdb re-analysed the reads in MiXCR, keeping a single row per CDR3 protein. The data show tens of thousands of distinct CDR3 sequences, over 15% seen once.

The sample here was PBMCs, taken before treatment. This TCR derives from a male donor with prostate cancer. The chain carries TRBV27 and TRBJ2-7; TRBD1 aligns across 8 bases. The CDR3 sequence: CASMQGASYEQYF. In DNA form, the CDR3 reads TGTGCCAGCATGCAGGGGGCTTCGTACGAGCAGTACTTC.